The entry below describes one TCR beta chain. Original processing methods: For nucleated cells, counts were estimated from reference gene primer amplification. Profiled with immunoSEQ multiplex PCR; TCRdb holds only in-frame clones, not every one. The D gene and trimming were derived from the DNA, and the V and J assignments and clone size from that table. The profile shows around 78,000 clones, 80% to 90% of them singletons. Per germline, CDR1 LNHDA and CDR2 SQIVND (reference sequence). This CDR3 has 14 residues. V gave up 5 bases and J gave up 6 bases; unmatched junction bases: 7. This specimen comes from a study of blood T cell repertoires in COVID-19. Study details: Some COVID-19 samples were acute and others convalescent; all came from the United States, Italy and Spain. The analysed material was cDNA or gDNA that came from T cells, B-cell-depleted T cells, or PBMCs.

The sequencing sample was made of peripheral blood. This TCR was recovered from a man between 45 and 60 years old with active or convalescent COVID-19. The chain links TRBV19 to TRBJ1-2, with 9 bases fitting TRBD1. This CDR3 reads CASSAGTGHDGYTF. The DNA for the CDR3 is TGTGCCAGTAGTGCCGGGACAGGGCATGATGGCTACACCTTC.